Reported below is one T cell receptor (beta chain). Its antigen has not been determined. Per-base qualities were not stored, and no clone one base away is much larger. Using the deep immunoSEQ assay, TCR CDR3 regions were amplified from genomic DNA by multiplex PCR. For each cell subset, the extracted genomic DNA was distributed evenly across all wells of several immunoSEQ 96-well plates, and each plate served as one replicate. For sorted subsets, roughly 200 ng genomic DNA, equal to 25,000 to 35,000 T cell genomes, was loaded into each replicate PCR. Purified libraries were quantified with a Qubit 3.0 fluorometer, sized on a Bioanalyzer 2100, and re-quantified with the KAPA Library Quantification kit. Every immunoSEQ 96-well plate was sequenced on a dedicated single-read 150-cycle Illumina NextSeq 550 flow cell. In the authors' own workflow: Because the immunoSEQ output included only junctional sequences and no quality scores, the filtering could not be the same as the filtering used for full-length reads. Sequences were annotated with PyIR, a Python wrapper for IgBLAST v1.9, using IMGT germline references to assign V/J genes and CDR3. Any read was removed if the V/J assignment was weak (E-value above 1e-6), the CDR3 was missing, or the read contained stop codons, out-of-frame junctions, or ambiguous translated residues. A V3J clonotype was defined by an identical inferred V gene, J gene, and CDR3 amino acid sequence. The percentage overlap between two repertoires was calculated by dividing the number of shared unique clonotypes by the size of the smaller repertoire. Richness of each repertoire was evaluated using RTK rarefaction, the Chao1 estimator, and Recon v2.1 estimates of unobserved clonotypes. Generation probabilities were computed with OLGA for all TCRbeta clonotypes obtained by the gDNA method from several donors. Drawn from immuneACCESS, this table holds only the in-frame rearrangements with V and J called that TCRdb kept. Clones are partly lost; checked studies trace under half to an unresolved V gene and leave the rest unexplained. For V, J and clone size, that table is used; D and trimming come from the DNA. In this sample the table shows around 1.5 million clones, 98% of which occur a single time. The ten largest make up approximately 0.44% of the sample.

The donors were healthy, HIV-negative adults with no recently reported acute infections or vaccinations. Only Caucasian adults living in Nashville, Tennessee, USA were represented among the donors. CD4+ T cells were enriched through magnetic negative selection, after which naive cells were positively selected on CD45RA and the remaining negative fraction served as the memory subset. Blood was collected by leukapheresis, and PBMCs were isolated by Ficoll-Histopaque density gradient centrifugation and then cryopreserved in liquid nitrogen vapor phase. Analytical flow cytometry was used to check the purity and quantity of each magnetically sorted T cell population. Each sorted fraction had its genomic DNA isolated and then quantified by UV absorbance on a Nanodrop 2000c. V is clipped by 0 bases and J by 8 bases, and the sequence between their germline boundaries is 16 bases long. CDR1 and CDR2 are read off the germline V gene (reference sequence) as SEHNR and FQNEAQ. Including the terminal cysteine and phenylalanine, the CDR3 comprises 15 residues. The retained sequence is limited to the CDR3, 45 bases, with the frame set at the first base.

The sample belongs to a study of shared clonotypes between healthy human individuals (dated by TCRdb to the early 2020s). Regarding the research as a whole: Three men and a couple of women, aged 18 to 49 years, made up the cohort. To increase sequencing depth and limit assay-specific biases, different laboratories used diverse techniques to prepare libraries and sequence TCR repertoires. For each donor, CD4 naive and CD4 memory were each given three plates, CD8 naive was given two plates, and CD8 memory was given one plate. To estimate repertoire size and how much clonotype sharing occurs between individuals, the study deeply sequenced the blood TCR repertoires of about five healthy adults. Each donor's leukapheresis produced roughly between roughly 0.85 and 9.5 billion PBMCs. Overall study results and their limits: Compared with non-shared clonotypes, clonotypes shared by all four sorted-subset donors had higher generation probabilities. Rarefaction of sorted-subset datasets indicated incomplete sequencing despite the large sequencing depth. Because the study included only a small number of donors, the genetic and exposure-history diversity represented was limited. Pairwise subsampling led to the expectation that sequencing depth would affect the degree of clonotype sharing among donors. Only blood was sampled, and tissue TCR repertoires likely differ from those in blood. Estimated clonotype richness was generally larger for naive than for memory subsets. Sharing across four donors was observed for approximately 5% of naive CD4, over 3% of naive CD8, roughly 2.3% of memory CD4, and over 0.3% of memory CD8 clonotypes.

The sequenced sample consisted of naive CD4+ T cells sorted from blood. Taken with the paper, the label for cell subset or site translates to: CD45RA+ positively selected. This TCR derives from a man under 40 in good health. The V gene is TRBV7-9 and the J gene is TRBJ1-2; perhaps TRBD1 is the D gene, with 5 bases matching. The DNA is TGTGCCAGCAGCTTAGCGTTTGGTGGGGCAAACGGCTACACCTTC. This translates into CASSLAFGGANGYTF.